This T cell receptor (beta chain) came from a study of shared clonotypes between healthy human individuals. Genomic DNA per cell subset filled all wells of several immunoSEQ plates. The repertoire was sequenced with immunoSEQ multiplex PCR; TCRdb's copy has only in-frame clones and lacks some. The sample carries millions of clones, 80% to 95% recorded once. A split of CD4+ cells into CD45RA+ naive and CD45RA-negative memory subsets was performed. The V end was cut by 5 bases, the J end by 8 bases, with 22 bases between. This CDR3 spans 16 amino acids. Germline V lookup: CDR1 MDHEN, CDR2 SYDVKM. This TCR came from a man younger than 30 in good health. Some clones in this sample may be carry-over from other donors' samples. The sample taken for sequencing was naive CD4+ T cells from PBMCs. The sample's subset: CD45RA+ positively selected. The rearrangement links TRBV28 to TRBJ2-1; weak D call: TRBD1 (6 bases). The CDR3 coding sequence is TGTGCCAGCAGTCCAGGGGTGGCGGCTCAAACTGATGAGCAGTTCTTC. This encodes CASSPGVAAQTDEQFF.